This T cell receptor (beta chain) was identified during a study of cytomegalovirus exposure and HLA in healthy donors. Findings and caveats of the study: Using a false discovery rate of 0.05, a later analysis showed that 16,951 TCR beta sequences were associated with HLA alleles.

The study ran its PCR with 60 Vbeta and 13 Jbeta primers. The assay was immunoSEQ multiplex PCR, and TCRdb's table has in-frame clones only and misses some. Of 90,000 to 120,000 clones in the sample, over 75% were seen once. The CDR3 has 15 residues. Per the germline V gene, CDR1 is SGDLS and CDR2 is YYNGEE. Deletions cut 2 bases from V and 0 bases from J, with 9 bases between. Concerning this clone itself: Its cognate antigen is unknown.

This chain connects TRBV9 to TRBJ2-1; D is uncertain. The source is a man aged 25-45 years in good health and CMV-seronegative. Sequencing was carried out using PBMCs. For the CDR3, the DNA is TGTGCCAGCAGCGTCGACTTGAGCTCCTACAATGAGCAGTTCTTC. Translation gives CASSVDLSSYNEQFF. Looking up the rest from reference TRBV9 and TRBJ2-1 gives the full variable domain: DSGVTQTPKHLITATGQRVTLRCSPRSGDLSVYWYQQSLDQGLQFLIQYYNGEERAKGNILERFSAQQFPDLHSELNLSSLELGDSALYFCASSVDLSSYNEQFFGPGTRLTVL.